A selection of T cell receptor beta chains follows, all from one sample in a study of PD-L1 blockade in urothelial cancer. Some clones are missing from TCRdb's copy, which holds only in-frame ones; the method was immunoSEQ multiplex PCR. The repertoire holds fewer than 35,000 clones, with over 80% as singletons. Sequencing was performed on PBMCs, taken around atezolizumab (anti-PD-L1) treatment. The receptors stem from a man aged 45-60 years with urothelial cancer. Each CDR3 is given with its conserved first and last residue. The D gene is left open where the match is weak. Clone size is not always given. Where it is, it says once, few, many or a class for expanded clones.

TRBV28,TRBJ1-2,-,-,TGTGCCAGCAGTTTAGCAGGGGCCCTAGGGGACTATGGCTACACCTTC,CASSLAGALGDYGYTF
TRBV7-2,TRBJ2-7,once,TRBD2,TGTGCCAGCAGCGCTTCTAGCGGGAGTCCCTACGAGCAGTACTTC,CASSASSGSPYEQYF
TRBV18,TRBJ2-1,-,TRBD1,TGTGCCAGCTCACCACGGGGGACAGGGGTTTCCGATGAGCAGTTCTTC,CASSPRGTGVSDEQFF
TRBV12-2,TRBJ2-7,once,-,TGTGCAAGTCGCGGGACTACGCCCGACGAGCAGTACTTC,CASRGTTPDEQYF
TRBV7-2,TRBJ1-5,once,TRBD1,TGTGCCAGCAGGGAAGCCACAGGGGGTCAGCCCCAGCATTTT,CASREATGGQPQHF
TRBV6-4,TRBJ2-1,few,TRBD2,TGTGCCAGCAGTGACATGGGGGGGGGATACAATGAGCAGTTCTTC,CASSDMGGGYNEQFF
TRBV11-2,TRBJ1-1,-,-,TGTGCCAGCAGCCCGGGAGTCCTGAGCACTGAAGCTTTCTTT,CASSPGVLSTEAFF
TRBV20-1,TRBJ1-2,-,-,TGCAGTGCTTTTGGAGGCAATGGCTACACCTTC,CSAFGGNGYTF
TRBV7-2,TRBJ1-6,-,-,TGTGCCAGCAGCATACGGGGAGGGGTGGGGGGCTATAATTCACCCCTCCACTTT,CASSIRGGVGGYNSPLHF
TRBV19,TRBJ1-5,-,-,TGTGCCAGTATTGGGGACTTCCGGGACAATCAGCCCCAGCATTTT,CASIGDFRDNQPQHF
TRBV6-6,TRBJ1-2,-,-,TGTGCCAGCATTTCCGACTCGTATGGCTACACCTTC,CASISDSYGYTF
TRBV7-2,TRBJ1-3,-,-,TGTGCCAGCAGCTCCCGGGGGTCTGGAAACACCATATATTTT,CASSSRGSGNTIYF
TRBV28,TRBJ2-6,-,TRBD1,TGTGCCAGCAGTCCTGGTGGACAGGCCCTCTCTGGGGCCAACGTCCTGACTTTC,CASSPGGQALSGANVLTF
TRBV19,TRBJ1-2,-,TRBD1,TGTGCCAGTAGTATTGACAGGGGGCAGACCGGCTACACCTTC,CASSIDRGQTGYTF
TRBV11-2,TRBJ1-2,-,-,TGTGCCACCTCACCAACCGGGACATCAAGTAACTATGGCTACACCTTC,CATSPTGTSSNYGYTF
TRBV27,TRBJ1-2,medium-sized,TRBD1,TGTGCCAGCAGTTTACAGGGGGCTGATGGCTACACCTTC,CASSLQGADGYTF
TRBV5-4,TRBJ1-4,-,-,TGTGCCAGCAGCTCGGCTTGGGGCAATGAAAAACTGTTTTTT,CASSSAWGNEKLFF